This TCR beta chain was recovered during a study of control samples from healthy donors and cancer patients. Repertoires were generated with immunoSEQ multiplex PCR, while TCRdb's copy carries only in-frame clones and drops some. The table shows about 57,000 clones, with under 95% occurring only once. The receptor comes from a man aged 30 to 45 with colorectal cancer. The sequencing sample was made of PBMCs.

In DNA form, the CDR3 reads TGTGCCAGCAGTGATAGTAGAGGGGCAGGGAGGTACGAGCAGTACTTC. It is translated as CASSDSRGAGRYEQYF. The chain has TRBV2 and TRBJ2-7, with D perhaps TRBD2 (6 bases). V was cut by 3 bases and J by 4 bases, with 19 bases left in between. The CDR3 sequence is 16 residues long. Germline CDR1 reads SNHLY; CDR2 reads FYNNEI.